This entry concerns a single TCR beta chain. Germline V gene sequence: CDR1 SNHLY, CDR2 FYNNEI. The CDR3 is 12 amino acids. V was pared by 3 bases and J by 8 bases, with 8 bases between. The data were obtained in a study of cytomegalovirus exposure and HLA in healthy donors. Sequenced by immunoSEQ multiplex PCR; TCRdb stores in-frame clones only, minus some. The top ten hold around 0.8% of the sample, which has approximately 300,000 clones, roughly 85% seen once. The TCR originated in a woman younger than 30 in good health and CMV-seronegative. Input material: PBMCs. The chain recombines TRBV2 with TRBJ2-1; D uncertain. Written as DNA, the CDR3 is TGTGCCAGCAGTGACCAGATTCATGAGCAGTTCTTC. It specifies CASSDQIHEQFF.